These 12 T cell receptor beta chains were all obtained from the same sample, sequenced in a study of neurological immune-mediated disorders. From the 5' RACE reads, TCRdb called clonotypes with MiXCR, one entry per CDR3 protein. The sample lists roughly 60,000 distinct CDR3 sequences; around 10% were seen once. Sequencing was performed on PBMCs. These receptors were collected from a man between 60 and 75 years old in good health.

This clonotype showed up many times. This chain links TRBV5-6 with TRBJ2-5; D remains unclear. Germline V CDR1 and CDR2: SGHDT, YYEEEE. This CDR3 region has 12 residues. V was clipped by 3 bases and J by 5 bases, with 8 bases between them. The CDR3, as DNA: TGTGCCAGCAGCTCACCCTGGGAGACCCAGTACTTC. Translation: CASSSPWETQYF.

Ten or more counts support this clonotype. DNA of the CDR3: TGTGCCTCGACCCCCAGGGCTGGAAACACCATATATTTT. This gives the protein CASTPRAGNTIYF. The V call is TRBV30, the J call TRBJ1-3; a weak D match, TRBD1 (5 bases). Germline V CDR1 and CDR2: GTSNPN, SVGIG (reference sequence). V lost 7 bases and J 2 bases, leaving 12 bases between the germline ends. The CDR3 extends over 13 amino acids.

This clonotype was seen at least ten times. The chain combines TRBV7-2 with TRBJ2-6, with D perhaps TRBD2 (6 bases). Between the trimmed V and J ends, which lost 3 bases and 1 base, there was a span of 7 bases. This CDR3 comprises 15 residues. Germline V CDR1 and CDR2: SGHTA, FQGNSA. The CDR3: CASSFGGSGANVLTF. In DNA, the CDR3 is TGTGCCAGCAGCTTTGGAGGGTCTGGGGCCAACGTCCTGACTTTC. The full variable domain, with the rest looked up from reference TRBV7-2 and TRBJ2-6, is GAGVSQSPSNKVTEKGKDVELRCDPISGHTALYWYRQSLGQGLEFLIYFQGNSAPDKSGLPSDRFSAERTGGSVSTLTIQRTQQEDSAVYLCASSFGGSGANVLTFGAGSRLTVL.

The chain is built from TRBV14 and TRBJ1-1; D remains unclear. This CDR3 has 15 residues. The germline V gene has CDR1 SGHDN and CDR2 FVKESK. V dropped 1 base and J dropped 6 bases, with 15 bases sitting between them. The CDR3 loop is CASSQGTTHTAEAFF. CDR3 DNA sequence: TGTGCCAGCAGCCAAGGGACCACACACACAGCTGAAGCTTTCTTT.

This clonotype was detected ten times or more. The chain joins TRBV5-1 to TRBJ2-1, with 9 bases lining up with TRBD2. The CDR3 totals 16 residues. The J segment lost 6 bases and the V segment lost 0 bases, leaving 7 bases of the junction unmatched. CDR1 is SGHRS, CDR2 YFSETQ, per germline. CDR3 amino acids: CASSLAATSGSNEQFF. CDR3 coding DNA: TGCGCCAGCAGCTTGGCCGCGACTAGCGGATCCAATGAGCAGTTCTTC.

This clonotype came up many times. V is TRBV7-2 and J is TRBJ1-2; D gene uncertain. V lost 5 bases and J 2 bases, leaving 9 bases between the germline ends. The germline CDR1 and CDR2 sequences are SGHTA and FQGNSA. The CDR3 is 13 residues long. CDR3 sequence (DNA): TGTGCCAGCAGCCCAGACAAGAACTATGGCTACACCTTC. It codes for CASSPDKNYGYTF.

At least ten counts were recorded for this clonotype. V and J are TRBV7-2 and TRBJ2-7; D possibly uses TRBD1 or TRBD2 (5 bases each). CDR3 length equals 16 residues. Deletions cut 5 bases from V and 0 bases from J, with 17 bases between. CDR1 is SGHTA, CDR2 FQGNSA, per germline. CDR3 bases: TGTGCCAGCAGCGCCCAGGGTGGAGGCAGCTCCTACGAGCAGTACTTC. Translated: CASSAQGGGSSYEQYF.

The genes are TRBV20-1 and TRBJ2-7, with D perhaps being TRBD1 or TRBD2 (5 bases each). This CDR3 region has 15 residues. Germline V gives CDR1 DFQATT, CDR2 SNEGSKA (reference sequence). Trimming pared 0 bases from V and 7 bases from J, leaving 19 bases between. In nucleotides, the CDR3 is TGCAGTGCTAGAGATCCGCGGCAGGGTCAGCGGGAGCAGTACTTC. Translation: CSARDPRQGQREQYF.

V usage is TRBV6-2 or TRBV6-3 and J usage is TRBJ2-1; unclear D gene. There are 13 residues in the CDR3. With 2 bases removed from V and 10 bases from J, the gap between germline ends came to 12 bases. CDR1 is MNHEY, CDR2 SVGEGT, per germline. The CDR3 reads CASSYLGLREQFF. CDR3 coding DNA: TGTGCCAGCAGTTACCTGGGTCTCCGGGAGCAGTTCTTC.

This clonotype was recorded many times. V usage is TRBV20-1 and J usage is TRBJ1-2, with D possibly being TRBD1 (5 bases). V was trimmed by 6 bases and J by 4 bases, leaving 15 bases between them. Germline V CDR1 and CDR2: DFQATT, SNEGSKA (reference sequence). CDR3 length: 13 residues. CDR3 sequence: CSADSGTVYGYTF. CDR3 coding DNA: TGCAGTGCCGACTCTGGGACGGTCTATGGCTACACCTTC.

This clonotype has ten or more counts. The chain uses TRBV28 and TRBJ2-7; 9 bases line up with TRBD2. CDR3 length equals 14 residues. Per germline, CDR1 MDHEN and CDR2 SYDVKM. The J segment lost 1 base and the V segment lost 8 bases, leaving 6 bases of the junction unmatched. The CDR3 sequence is CASHSGGHSYEQYF. The CDR3, as DNA: TGTGCCAGCCATAGCGGGGGCCATTCCTACGAGCAGTACTTC.

This clonotype was seen at least ten times. The rearrangement links TRBV5-1 to TRBJ1-2, with 9 bases that match TRBD1. Germline CDR1 SGHRS, CDR2 YFSETQ. Losses at the gene ends were 3 bases for V and 5 bases for J; bases not matched to a gene: 5. There are 14 residues in the CDR3. The CDR3 reads CASSSGQGGYGYTF. As DNA, the CDR3 is TGCGCCAGCAGCTCGGGACAGGGAGGTTATGGCTACACCTTC. Full variable domain (rest looked up from reference TRBV5-1 and TRBJ1-2): KAGVTQTPRYLIKTRGQQVTLSCSPISGHRSVSWYQQTPGQGLQFLFEYFSETQRNKGNFPGRFSGRQFSNSRSEMNVSTLELGDSALYLCASSSGQGGYGYTFGSGTRLTVV.